One sample yielded the 21 T cell receptor beta chains listed below, sequenced in a study of Ad26.COV2.S vaccination and SARS-CoV-2 variants. Noted treatment: about 20 received Ad26.COV2.S at low or high dose, single or two shots; about 5 received placebo; per-sample allocation not given. It was on day 63 after the first vaccine or placebo injection that samples were taken. Libraries were prepared by immunoSEQ multiplex PCR; TCRdb keeps only in-frame clonotypes and omits some of them. This sample has roughly 400,000 clones, with about 92% found just once. Sequencing was performed on peripheral blood, taken in a trial of Ad26.COV2.S vaccine versus placebo. These receptors all come from a person aged 18-60 years who received the Ad26.COV2.S COVID-19 vaccine or a placebo.

The rearrangement uses TRBV28 and TRBJ1-1; 7 nucleotides align to TRBD1. The CDR3 sequence is 13 residues long. Looked up from germline, CDR1 is MDHEN and CDR2 is SYDVKM. V shed 5 bases and J 9 bases; nucleotides not matched to a gene: 9. The CDR3 sequence is CASSLTGSLQAFF. DNA of the CDR3: TGTGCCAGCAGTCTGACAGGGTCGTTACAAGCTTTCTTT.

The chain employs TRBV30 and TRBJ2-2; D not certain. CDR1 GTSNPN and CDR2 SVGIG come from the germline V gene (reference sequence). The CDR3 runs 12 residues. V lost 0 bases, J lost 7 bases, and 6 bases lay in between. CDR3 sequence (DNA): TGTGCCTGGAGTGTAATCGGCGGGGAGCTGTTTTTT. Its protein is CAWSVIGGELFF.

This chain joins TRBV7-8 and TRBJ2-7; D gene unclear. CDR1 and CDR2 from the germline V gene are SGHVS and FQNEAQ. The CDR3 length is 16 residues. V lost 4 bases and J lost 0, with 16 bases in between. CDR3 DNA sequence: TGTGCCAGCAGCTCCCTTGTCGGTTACAACTCCTACGAGCAGTACTTC. Translating gives CASSSLVGYNSYEQYF.

The chain combines TRBV28 with TRBJ1-5; TRBD1 might be the D (5 bases). In germline, CDR1 is MDHEN, CDR2 SYDVKM. CDR3 length: 17 residues. The ends were cut back, 2 bases at V and 0 bases at J, with 14 bases in the middle. The CDR3 DNA sequence: TGTGCCAGCAGTTTAGGCCCAGGGTCTTATAGCAATCAGCCCCAGCATTTT. This gives the protein CASSLGPGSYSNQPQHF.

The J gene is TRBJ1-1, the V gene TRBV12-5; no clear D gene. The germline V gene encodes CDR1 LGHNT and CDR2 FRNRAP. Between the trimmed V and J ends, which lost 5 bases and 1 base, there was a span of 8 bases. The CDR3 is 13 residues long. The chain's CDR3 is CASGPDGNTEAFF. The CDR3 DNA reads as TGTGCTAGTGGTCCTGACGGGAACACTGAAGCTTTCTTT.

The chain is built from TRBV7-9 and TRBJ1-1; TRBD1 agrees at 9 bases. The CDR3 runs to 14 residues. V lost 4 bases and J lost 5; bases outside the gene matches: 5. Germline assignment: CDR1 SEHNR and CDR2 FQNEAQ (reference sequence). In DNA form, the CDR3 reads TGTGCCAGCAGCTCCGGACAGGGGTGGACTGAAGCTTTCTTT. Amino acids: CASSSGQGWTEAFF.

The chain employs TRBV28 and TRBJ1-4; D is unclear. Germline V gene sequence: CDR1 MDHEN, CDR2 SYDVKM. The germline V and J ends were trimmed by 6 bases and 7 bases, with 15 bases remaining between them. CDR3 length equals 14 residues. CDR3 in amino acids: CASSPGGKGEKLFF. CDR3 bases: TGTGCCAGCAGCCCTGGAGGAAAGGGTGAAAAACTGTTTTTT.

J is TRBJ1-1 and V is TRBV7-9; no reliable D call. The CDR3 length is 13 residues. With 3 bases removed from V and 6 bases from J, the gap between germline ends came to 11 bases. Germline CDR1 and CDR2: SEHNR and FQNEAQ (reference sequence). The CDR3 nucleotides read TGTGCCAGCAGCTTTAGGTCCGGACCTGAAGCTTTCTTT. It is translated as CASSFRSGPEAFF.

The rearrangement links TRBV12-3 or TRBV12-4 to TRBJ2-7; D perhaps matches TRBD1 (6 bases). The CDR3 length is 12 residues. Trimming shortened V by 1 base and J by 7 bases, and 8 bases separated the two germline ends. DNA of the CDR3: TGTGCCAGCAGTTTAGTTACAGGGGAGCAGTACTTC. Its protein is CASSLVTGEQYF.

This clone was picked up one time. The gene calls are TRBV19 and TRBJ1-1; tentative D call: TRBD1 (5 bases). The V end lost 3 bases, the J end lost 4 bases, and 12 bases lay between the germline ends. The germline CDR1 and CDR2 sequences are LNHDA and SQIVND (reference sequence). This CDR3 comprises 14 residues. The CDR3 bases are TGTGCCAGTAGTATCGGGCAGGGAGGCACTGAAGCTTTCTTT. Translation gives CASSIGQGGTEAFF.

The chain links TRBV5-1 to TRBJ1-3; D call uncertain. With 1 base removed from V and 0 bases from J, the gap between germline ends came to 8 bases. Per the germline V gene, CDR1 is SGHRS and CDR2 is YFSETQ. This CDR3 is built from 15 residues. For the CDR3, the DNA is TGCGCCAGCAGCTTGTACGGACTCTCTGGAAACACCATATATTTT. Translating gives CASSLYGLSGNTIYF.

This clone has just one count. This chain uses TRBV9 with TRBJ2-5; D may be TRBD1 (6 bases). The CDR3 extends over 15 amino acids. V lost 4 bases and J lost 5, with 18 bases in between. Germline CDR1 SGDLS, CDR2 YYNGEE. The CDR3 spells CASSSTPTGWETQYF. DNA for the CDR3: TGTGCCAGCAGCTCCACCCCCACAGGGTGGGAGACCCAGTACTTC.

Only a few counts were recorded for this clone. V is TRBV6-4 and J is TRBJ2-2, with D uncertain. Germline V gene data show CDR1 as MRHNA and CDR2 as SNTAGT. CDR3 length: 16 amino acids. Trimming pared 2 bases from V and 1 base from J, leaving 11 bases between. The CDR3, as DNA: TGTGCCAGCAGTGACCATGCTCGAGAGAACACCGGGGAGCTGTTTTTT. Encoded protein: CASSDHARENTGELFF.

The chain recombines TRBV30 with TRBJ1-1; 7 positions match TRBD1. Germline V gene sequence: CDR1 GTSNPN, CDR2 SVGIG (reference sequence). V was pared by 8 bases and J by 6 bases, with 12 bases of the junction left unmatched. The CDR3 has 13 residues. The chain's CDR3 is CARRQQGWAEAFF. DNA of the CDR3: TGTGCCCGGCGCCAACAGGGGTGGGCTGAAGCTTTCTTT.

The chain couples TRBV24-1 to TRBJ2-1, with 7 bases lining up with TRBD1. The trim removed 1 base at V and 5 bases at J, leaving 7 bases unmatched. CDR1 and CDR2 (germline): KGHDR, SFDVKD. The CDR3 spans 16 residues. CDR3 in DNA: TGTGCCACCAGTGATTTTCGAGGGGGCCAGAACAATGAGCAGTTCTTC. Translated: CATSDFRGGQNNEQFF.

The chain uses TRBV19 and TRBJ1-4, with 7 bases identical to TRBD1. V gave up 3 bases and J gave up 4 bases; unmatched junction bases: 5. Germline CDR1 reads LNHDA; CDR2 reads SQIVND (reference sequence). This CDR3 has 15 amino acids. CDR3 region: CASSIGQAINEKLFF. The DNA for the CDR3 is TGTGCCAGTAGTATTGGACAGGCGATTAATGAAAAACTGTTTTTT.

This CDR3 reads CASSHLVGGATEAFF. The CDR3 bases are TGCGCCAGCAGCCATTTGGTCGGGGGGGCCACTGAAGCTTTCTTT. This chain links TRBV4-3 with TRBJ1-1, with D tentatively TRBD1 (6 bases). V dropped 3 bases and J dropped 4 bases, with 15 bases sitting between them. The CDR3 covers 15 residues. Germline V gene data show CDR1 as LGHNA and CDR2 as YSLEER.

In this sample, this clone turned up once. The gene calls are TRBV5-8 and TRBJ2-2, with 9 bases matching TRBD2. CDR3 size: 17 residues. Looked up from germline, CDR1 is SGHTS and CDR2 is YDEGEE. Trimming at V came to 4 bases and at J to 2 bases, leaving 9 bases not matched to a gene. The CDR3 sequence is CASSLTSGPFNTGELFF. The CDR3 DNA reads TGTGCCAGCAGCCTGACTAGCGGACCCTTCAACACCGGGGAGCTGTTTTTT. Together with reference TRBV5-8 and TRBJ2-2, the CDR3 gives the full variable domain: EAGVTQSPTHLIKTRGQQATLRCSPISGHTSVYWYQQALGLGLQFLLWYDEGEERNRGNFPPRFSGRQFPNYSSELNVNALELEDSALYLCASSLTSGPFNTGELFFGEGSRLTVL.

The chain employs TRBV6-6 and TRBJ1-4; the D gene is possibly TRBD1 (5 bases). Looked up from germline, CDR1 is MNHNY and CDR2 is SVGAGI (reference sequence). CDR3 length: 15 amino acids. The V gene lost 5 bases and the J gene lost 10 bases, with 20 bases spanning the gap. Here the CDR3 reads CASSPSTGRGGKLFF. In DNA, the CDR3 is TGTGCCAGCAGTCCCTCTACGGGTCGGGGCGGAAAACTGTTTTTT.

The chain is built from TRBV28 and TRBJ2-7, with 7 nucleotides matching TRBD1. Trimming cost V 5 bases and J 0 bases; bases outside gene matches: 4. The germline gives CDR1 MDHEN, CDR2 SYDVKM. This CDR3 has 14 amino acids. DNA of the CDR3: TGTGCCAGCAGTCGGGACAGCGTCTCCTACGAGCAGTACTTC. Amino acids: CASSRDSVSYEQYF.

The V and J genes are TRBV6-5 and TRBJ2-1, with 7 bases that match TRBD2. The CDR3 length is 14 residues. Trimming at V came to 7 bases and at J to 2 bases, leaving 5 bases not matched to a gene. Germline-derived CDR1 and CDR2 are MNHEY and SVGAGI. CDR3 protein: CASMSSGAYNEQFF. The DNA for the CDR3 is TGTGCCAGCATGAGCAGCGGGGCCTACAATGAGCAGTTCTTC.